The clone carrying this T cell receptor beta chain was counted between two and nine times. Its matching antigen is unknown. The data were taken from a study of blood T cells in healthy people across ages. Study-wide results and limits: The study regarded diversity estimates from one million T cells as underestimates. Any conclusive comparison of naive versus antigen-experienced cells was prevented by using unsorted PBMCs.

Those donating, healthy Caucasian individuals from Russia, were aged about 6 to 100. With a J-beta primer mix and a sample-barcoded 5' primer, a second PCR ran 7 to 11 cycles. TCRdb passed the 5' RACE reads through MiXCR, listing each CDR3 protein once. The sample comprises just under 750,000 distinct CDR3 sequences, approximately 22% of which are singletons, and approximately 20% rests with the top ten. The CDR3 is made up of 14 amino acids. The V end lost 3 bases, the J end lost 6 bases, and 15 bases lay between the germline ends. The germline V gene encodes CDR1 DFQATT and CDR2 SNEGSKA (reference sequence).

The sequenced material came from blood. The TCR sequence derives from a man between 65 and 80 years old in good health. V and J are TRBV20-1 and TRBJ1-5, with D uncertain. The DNA for the CDR3 is TGCAGTGCTAGTAAACGGTCCCGTGGTCAGCCCCAGCATTTT. Translation gives CSASKRSRGQPQHF.